What follows are 20 T cell receptor beta chains derived from one specimen sequenced in a study of blood T cell repertoires in COVID-19. TCRdb's copy holds only in-frame clones and misses some; the assay was immunoSEQ multiplex PCR. The data hold 100,000 to 150,000 clones, with around 79% observed a single time. The sequencing input was peripheral blood. These receptors were obtained from a man between 65 and 85 years old with acute or convalescent COVID-19.

The chain employs TRBV7-8 and TRBJ1-5; 7 positions match TRBD1. CDR3 length: 15 residues. The germline CDR1 and CDR2 sequences are SGHVS and FQNEAQ. Unmatched junction bases numbered 4, after V lost 1 base and J lost 4 bases. CDR3 in amino acids: CASSLGDSNNQPQHF. The CDR3, as DNA: TGTGCCAGCAGCTTAGGGGACAGCAATAATCAGCCCCAGCATTTT.

V gene TRBV5-4 combines with J gene TRBJ2-7; D unresolved. The V end lost 1 base, the J end lost 5 bases, and 4 bases lay between the germline ends. CDR1 and CDR2 from the germline V gene are SGHNT and YYREEE (reference sequence). This CDR3 contains 11 residues. Here the CDR3 reads CASSLSHEQYF. CDR3 in DNA: TGTGCCAGCAGCTTGAGCCACGAGCAGTACTTC.

The rearrangement joins TRBV19 to TRBJ1-1; D perhaps matches TRBD1 (5 bases). The CDR3 runs to 13 residues. The ends were cut back, 6 bases at V and 4 bases at J, with 12 bases in the middle. Germline V CDR1 and CDR2: LNHDA, SQIVND (reference sequence). The CDR3 DNA follows: TGTGCCAGTAGACCCCGGGGGGGCACTGAAGCTTTCTTT. Protein product: CASRPRGGTEAFF. Variable domain in full (rest from reference TRBV19 and TRBJ1-1): DGGITQSPKYLFRKEGQNVTLSCEQNLNHDAMYWYRQDPGQGLRLIYYSQIVNDFQKGDIAEGYSVSREKKESFPLTVTSAQKNPTAFYLCASRPRGGTEAFFGQGTRLTVV.

The rearrangement links TRBV5-4 to TRBJ2-7, with TRBD1 identical over 8 bases. Germline CDR1 reads SGHNT; CDR2 reads YYREEE (reference sequence). This CDR3 has 14 residues. The V gene end was trimmed by 4 bases and the J gene end by 4 bases; junction bases not matched to a gene: 7. The CDR3 loop reads CASSAEDREYEQYF. The CDR3 region has the DNA TGTGCCAGCAGCGCTGAGGACAGGGAGTACGAGCAGTACTTC.

CDR3: CASSFGTGVNTIYF. The CDR3 region has the DNA TGTGCCAGCAGTTTTGGGACAGGGGTAAACACCATATATTTT. The chain couples TRBV28 to TRBJ1-3; TRBD1 matches at 10 bases. Germline assignment: CDR1 MDHEN and CDR2 SYDVKM. The junction had 2 bases not matched to a gene; V was cut back by 3 bases and J by 6 bases. This CDR3 spans 14 amino acids.

The genes are TRBV19 and TRBJ1-3; perhaps TRBD1 as D (6 bases). CDR1 is LNHDA and CDR2 is SQIVND in the germline V gene (reference sequence). V lost 6 bases to trimming and J lost 5 bases, with 23 bases between them. The CDR3 runs to 17 residues. CDR3 sequence reads: CASRREQGVRPRNTIYF. The CDR3 coding sequence is TGTGCCAGTAGGAGGGAACAGGGAGTTCGTCCTCGAAACACCATATATTTT.

A few counts support this clone. The chain links TRBV5-1 to TRBJ1-1, with D perhaps matching TRBD1 (6 bases). The V end lost 3 bases, the J end lost 0 bases, and 21 bases lay between the germline ends. Germline V lookup: CDR1 SGHRS, CDR2 YFSETQ. There are 18 residues in the CDR3. This chain's CDR3 is CASSSKGRRGWMNTEAFF. The CDR3 DNA reads as TGCGCCAGCAGCTCAAAGGGCCGCAGGGGTTGGATGAACACTGAAGCTTTCTTT.

The rearrangement joins TRBV7-9 to TRBJ2-1; TRBD2 is a possible D gene (5 bases). Trimming stripped 2 bases from V and 8 bases from J, with 16 bases between. Per germline, CDR1 SEHNR and CDR2 FQNEAQ (reference sequence). This CDR3 is built from 15 residues. This CDR3 is CASSLYGAEGDEQFF. In DNA form, the CDR3 reads TGTGCCAGCAGCTTATACGGAGCCGAGGGCGATGAGCAGTTCTTC.

The rearrangement links TRBV6-1 to TRBJ1-2, with D possibly matching TRBD1 (6 bases). This CDR3 is 15 amino acids long. Germline lookup yields CDR1 MNHNS and CDR2 SASEGT. The V end was cut by 3 bases, the J end by 2 bases, with 13 bases between. CDR3 DNA sequence: TGTGCCAGCAGTGAGGGGATCGGGACAAACTATGGCTACACCTTC. It translates to CASSEGIGTNYGYTF.

The chain recombines TRBV5-1 with TRBJ1-3; D is unresolved. Trimming shortened V by 7 bases and J by 0 bases, and 14 bases separated the two germline ends. From germline, CDR1 is SGHRS and CDR2 YFSETQ. This CDR3 is built from 15 residues. The CDR3 loop reads CASQDFPSSGNTIYF. The CDR3 region has the DNA TGCGCCAGCCAGGACTTCCCGAGCTCTGGAAACACCATATATTTT.

The chain carries TRBV5-6 and TRBJ1-1; no firm D call. CDR3 length: 13 residues. Trimming left V 0 bases short and J 10 bases short, with 13 bases between. Germline values: CDR1 SGHDT, CDR2 YYEEEE. CDR3 region: CASSLGARVGAFF. CDR3 coding DNA: TGTGCCAGCAGCTTGGGGGCGCGTGTCGGAGCTTTCTTT.

V gene TRBV6-2 or TRBV6-3 combines with J gene TRBJ1-2; TRBD1 matches at 7 bases. V dropped 2 bases and J dropped 2; count of bases not matched to a gene: 5. In germline, CDR1 is MNHEY, CDR2 SVGEGT. The CDR3 totals 15 residues. For the CDR3, the DNA is TGTGCCAGCAGTTACGGGTCACAGGGGAACTATGGCTACACCTTC. Translating gives CASSYGSQGNYGYTF.

The rearrangement links TRBV11-3 to TRBJ2-3; 9 bases match TRBD2. The ends lost 0 bases at V and 3 bases at J; junction bases unmatched: 4. The CDR3 contains 16 residues. CDR1 is SGHNT and CDR2 is YENEEA in the germline V gene. The CDR3 here is CASSLELRGGTDTQYF. DNA of the CDR3: TGTGCCAGCAGCTTAGAATTGCGGGGGGGTACAGATACGCAGTATTTT.

In its sample, this clone was seen a few times. The J gene is TRBJ1-2, the V gene TRBV15; a possible D gene is TRBD1 (5 bases). The CDR3 is 15 amino acids. Deletions cut 0 bases from V and 2 bases from J, with 10 bases between. The germline V gene has CDR1 LNHNV and CDR2 YYDKDF (reference sequence). In DNA form, the CDR3 reads TGTGCCACCAGCAGAGATGCGGGACTGAACTATGGCTACACCTTC. Translating it yields CATSRDAGLNYGYTF.

This chain joins TRBV24-1 and TRBJ2-7; maybe TRBD1 (5 bases). Germline lookup yields CDR1 KGHDR and CDR2 SFDVKD. The CDR3 sequence is 15 residues long. Trimming took 9 bases from V and 3 from J, leaving 20 bases between them. CDR3 nucleotide sequence: TGTGCCACCCCTCCCCCTCATAAGGGGTTCTACGAGCAGTACTTC. It yields the protein CATPPPHKGFYEQYF.

This chain connects TRBV5-4 to TRBJ1-2; D gene unclear. V lost 0 bases to trimming and J lost 2 bases, with 5 bases between them. The CDR3 length is 13 residues. CDR1 is SGHNT and CDR2 is YYREEE in the germline V gene (reference sequence). The CDR3 DNA reads TGTGCCAGCAGCTTGGACGCGAACTATGGCTACACCTTC. The encoded protein is CASSLDANYGYTF.

DNA of the CDR3: TGTGCCAGTACCACCGCCGGCGGGCGCGGGAATTCACCCCTCCACTTT. It codes for CASTTAGGRGNSPLHF. The chain is built from TRBV19 and TRBJ1-6; no definite D call. Germline V gene sequence: CDR1 LNHDA, CDR2 SQIVND (reference sequence). V was trimmed by 7 bases and J by 7 bases, leaving 20 bases between them. This CDR3 has 16 residues.

V and J are TRBV2 and TRBJ1-5; 7 nucleotides line up with TRBD1. Per germline, CDR1 SNHLY and CDR2 FYNNEI. V shed 2 bases, J shed 11 bases, and the junction held 6 bases outside the gene matches. The CDR3 runs to 13 residues. CDR3 DNA sequence: TGTGCCAGCAGTGAATATAGGGACAGAACCCAGCATTTT. Translated: CASSEYRDRTQHF.

CDR3 in amino acids: CASRRGTSGGYNEQFF. In nucleotides, the CDR3 is TGTGCCAGCAGACGCGGGACTAGCGGGGGTTACAATGAGCAGTTCTTC. The chain is built from TRBV5-6 and TRBJ2-1; 14 positions agree with TRBD2. Germline V gene sequence: CDR1 SGHDT, CDR2 YYEEEE. This CDR3 contains 16 residues. Germline trimming cut 5 bases from V and 4 bases from J; bases unmatched to any gene: 5.

The chain carries TRBV18 and TRBJ2-7; D possibly corresponds to TRBD1 (6 bases). CDR3 length: 15 residues. Trimming cost V 2 bases and J 4 bases, with 15 bases left between them. Per germline, CDR1 KGHSH and CDR2 LQKENI. The CDR3 nucleotides are TGTGCCAGCTCACCATATTCGGCAGGGGATTACGAGCAGTACTTC. Translated: CASSPYSAGDYEQYF.